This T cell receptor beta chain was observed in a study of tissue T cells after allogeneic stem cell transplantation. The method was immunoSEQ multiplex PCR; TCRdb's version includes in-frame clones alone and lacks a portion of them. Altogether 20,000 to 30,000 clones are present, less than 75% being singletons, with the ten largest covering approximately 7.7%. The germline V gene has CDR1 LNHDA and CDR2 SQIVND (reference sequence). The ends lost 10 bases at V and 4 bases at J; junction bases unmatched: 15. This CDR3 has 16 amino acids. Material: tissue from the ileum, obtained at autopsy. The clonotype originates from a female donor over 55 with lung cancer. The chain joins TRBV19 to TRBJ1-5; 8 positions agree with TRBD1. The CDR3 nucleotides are TGTGCCACTCTCCAGATGTATAGGACAGGGAATCAGCCCCAGCATTTT. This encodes CATLQMYRTGNQPQHF.